This passage covers 11 T cell receptor beta chains from one sample sequenced in a study of blood T cell dynamics during melanoma immunotherapy (dated by TCRdb to about 2020). Interpreted using the paper, the time point label stands for: week 3, after first cycle of checkpoint inhibitor. The library was made by the immunoSEQ multiplex PCR assay. The table was pulled from immuneACCESS by TCRdb, which kept in-frame rearrangements only. Such tables lose some clones; where checked, under half of the loss comes from unresolved V genes, and the rest has no known cause. This sample lists 14,000 to 15,000 clones; 70% to 90% were detected once. The ten most abundant clones make up approximately 8.1% of the sample. The specimen was blood, collected from a patient treated with checkpoint blockade. The receptors were gathered from a human donor with melanoma.

The chain has TRBV11-2 and TRBJ2-3; TRBD2 aligns across 13 bases. This CDR3 contains 18 residues. The V and J ends lost 5 bases and 4 bases, in that order; junction bases with no gene match: 12. From germline, CDR1 is SGHAT and CDR2 FQNNGV. CDR3 loop: CASSSHGLAGDLPDTQYF. CDR3 sequence (DNA): TGTGCCAGCAGCAGCCATGGACTAGCGGGAGACCTCCCAGATACGCAGTATTTT.

V gene TRBV2 combines with J gene TRBJ2-7, with TRBD2 matching over 8 bases. V dropped 6 bases and J dropped 2; count of bases not matched to a gene: 9. The CDR3 sequence is 15 residues long. Germline V gives CDR1 SNHLY, CDR2 FYNNEI. CDR3 in DNA: TGTGCCAGCAGGGTTTTTAATAGCGGGACCTACGAGCAGTACTTC. It specifies CASRVFNSGTYEQYF.

This chain links TRBV21-1 with TRBJ1-4; the table's TRBD1 call for D was not verified on the DNA. TRBV21-1 is reported as a pseudogene. The CDR3 is made up of 18 amino acids. The CDR3 nucleotides are TGTGCCAGCAGCTTTCCCCGGTGGGGCTCTGCAACTAATGAAAAACTGTTTTTT. This translates into CASSFPRWGSATNEKLFF.

The V gene is TRBV6-1, the J gene TRBJ1-6, with D hard to call. V gave up 3 bases and J gave up 0 bases, with 6 bases separating them. The germline gives CDR1 MNHNS, CDR2 SASEGT. The CDR3 totals 15 residues. The CDR3 DNA reads TGTGCCAGCAGTGAGGTCCTCTCCTATAATTCACCCCTCCACTTT. Translated: CASSEVLSYNSPLHF.

The genes are TRBV29-1 and TRBJ1-2; unclear D gene. Germline V CDR1 and CDR2: SQVTM, ANQGSEA. V shed 5 bases and J shed 7 bases, with 17 bases lying between them. The length of the CDR3 is 13 residues. In DNA, the CDR3 is TGCAGCGTTAGCCCTCCTACCGGGAGTGGCTACACCTTC. It translates to CSVSPPTGSGYTF.

This clone was recorded once. The chain is built from TRBV5-1 and TRBJ1-1; tentative D call: TRBD1 (5 bases). Germline values: CDR1 SGHRS, CDR2 YFSETQ. The V end was cut by 2 bases, the J end by 4 bases, with 12 bases between. CDR3 size: 14 residues. For the CDR3, the DNA is TGCGCCAGCAGCTTAGGTGGCGGGGGCACTGAAGCTTTCTTT. Translated: CASSLGGGGTEAFF.

Regarding this clone: The same CDR3 is also encoded by other DNA sequences in this sample. The chain links TRBV5-5 to TRBJ2-7; D not certain. The CDR3 covers 15 residues. CDR1 SGHKS and CDR2 YYEKEE come from the germline V gene (reference sequence). The V gene lost 0 bases and the J gene lost 2 bases, with 12 bases spanning the gap. This CDR3 is CASSLAGGPTYEQYF. The CDR3 coding sequence is TGTGCCAGCAGCTTGGCGGGCGGACCTACCTACGAGCAGTACTTC. The full variable domain, completed using reference TRBV5-5 and TRBJ2-7, is DAGVTQSPTHLIKTRGQQVTLRCSPISGHKSVSWYQQVLGQGPQFIFQYYEKEERGRGNFPDRFSARQFPNYSSELNVNALLLGDSALYLCASSLAGGPTYEQYFGPGTRLTVT.

This rearrangement joins TRBV9 to TRBJ2-1; 9 bases map to TRBD2. This CDR3 is built from 17 residues. Losses at the gene ends were 0 bases for V and 2 bases for J; bases not matched to a gene: 6. Looked up from germline, CDR1 is SGDLS and CDR2 is YYNGEE. The CDR3 nucleotides are TGTGCCAGCAGCGTAGGCGGGACTAGCCCCCCCTACAATGAGCAGTTCTTC. Translated, it gives CASSVGGTSPPYNEQFF.

This chain connects TRBV6-5 to TRBJ1-6; unclear D gene. The germline V and J ends were trimmed by 6 bases and 5 bases, with 11 bases remaining between them. This CDR3 spans 14 amino acids. The germline V gene encodes CDR1 MNHEY and CDR2 SVGAGI. Here the CDR3 reads CASRSGRNNSPLHF. CDR3 sequence (DNA): TGTGCCAGCAGGAGTGGCAGAAATAATTCACCCCTCCACTTT.

V and J are TRBV18 and TRBJ2-5, with D perhaps assigned TRBD1 or TRBD2 (5 bases each). The J call may be faulty, since TRBJ2-7 better matches the DNA end. Germline V gene lookup returns CDR1 KGHSH and CDR2 LQKENI. The CDR3 is 15 amino acids. CDR3 sequence (DNA): TGTGCCAGCTCACCCCCGGGACGGAGCTCCTACGAGCAGTACTTC. It is translated as CASSPPGRSSYEQYF.

The CDR3 region has the DNA TGTGCCAGCAGCTGGACTAGCGGGGGCACCGGGGAGCTGTTTTTT. It is translated as CASSWTSGGTGELFF. The chain recombines TRBV5-6 with TRBJ2-2; 13 bases agree with TRBD2. The V gene end was trimmed by 3 bases and the J gene end by 4 bases; junction bases not matched to a gene: 0. The CDR3 extends over 15 amino acids. CDR1 SGHDT and CDR2 YYEEEE come from the germline V gene. Together with reference TRBV5-6 and TRBJ2-2, the CDR3 gives the full variable domain: DAGVTQSPTHLIKTRGQQVTLRCSPKSGHDTVSWYQQALGQGPQFIFQYYEEEERQRGNFPDRFSGHQFPNYSSELNVNALLLGDSALYLCASSWTSGGTGELFFGEGSRLTVL.